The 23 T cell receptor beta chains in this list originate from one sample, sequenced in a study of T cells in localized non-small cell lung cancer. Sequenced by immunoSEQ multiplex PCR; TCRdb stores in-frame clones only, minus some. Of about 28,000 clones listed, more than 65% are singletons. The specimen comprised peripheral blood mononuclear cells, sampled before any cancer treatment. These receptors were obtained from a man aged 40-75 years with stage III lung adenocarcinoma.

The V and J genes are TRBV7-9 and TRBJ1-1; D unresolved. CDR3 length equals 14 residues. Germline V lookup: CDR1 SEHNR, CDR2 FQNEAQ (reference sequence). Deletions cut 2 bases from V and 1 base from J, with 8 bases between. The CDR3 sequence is CASSLLARNTEAFF. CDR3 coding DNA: TGTGCCAGCAGCTTACTTGCGAGGAACACTGAAGCTTTCTTT.

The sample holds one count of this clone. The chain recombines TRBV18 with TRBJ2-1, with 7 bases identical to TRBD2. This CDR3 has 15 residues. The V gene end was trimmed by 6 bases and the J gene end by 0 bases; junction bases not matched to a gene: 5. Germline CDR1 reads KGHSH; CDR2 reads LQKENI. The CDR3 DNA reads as TGTGCCAGCTCGAGAGCGGGGAGCTCCTACAATGAGCAGTTCTTC. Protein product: CASSRAGSSYNEQFF.

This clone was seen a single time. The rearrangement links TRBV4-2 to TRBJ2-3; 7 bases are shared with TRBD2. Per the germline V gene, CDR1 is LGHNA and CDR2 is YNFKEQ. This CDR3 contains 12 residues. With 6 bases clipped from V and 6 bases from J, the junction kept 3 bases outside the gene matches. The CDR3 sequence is CASRSTSDTQYF. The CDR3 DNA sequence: TGTGCCAGCAGGTCGACTAGCGATACGCAGTATTTT.

This chain's CDR3 is CASSFRQGEGQVLFF. CDR3 DNA sequence: TGCGCCAGCAGCTTTAGACAGGGCGAGGGGCAAGTACTGTTTTTT. The rearrangement links TRBV5-1 to TRBJ1-4, with 7 bases identical to TRBD1. Losses at the gene ends were 2 bases for V and 13 bases for J; bases not matched to a gene: 14. Germline values: CDR1 SGHRS, CDR2 YFSETQ. The CDR3 has 15 residues.

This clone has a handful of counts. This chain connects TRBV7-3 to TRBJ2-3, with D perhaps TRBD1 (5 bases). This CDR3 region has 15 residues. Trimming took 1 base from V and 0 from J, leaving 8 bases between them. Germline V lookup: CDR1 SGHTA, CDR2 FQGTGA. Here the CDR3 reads CASSLRGYSTDTQYF. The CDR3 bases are TGTGCCAGCAGCTTAAGGGGCTACAGCACAGATACGCAGTATTTT.

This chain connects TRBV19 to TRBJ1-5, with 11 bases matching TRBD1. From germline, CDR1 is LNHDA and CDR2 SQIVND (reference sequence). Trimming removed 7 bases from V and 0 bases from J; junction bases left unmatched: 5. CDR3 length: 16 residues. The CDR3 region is CASTWTGGDSNQPQHF. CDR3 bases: TGTGCCAGTACCTGGACAGGGGGCGATAGCAATCAGCCCCAGCATTTT.

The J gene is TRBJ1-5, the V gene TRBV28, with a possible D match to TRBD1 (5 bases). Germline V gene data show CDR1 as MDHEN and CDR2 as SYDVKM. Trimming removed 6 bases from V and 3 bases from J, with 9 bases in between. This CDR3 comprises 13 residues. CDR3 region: CASSRDANQPQHF. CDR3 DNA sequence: TGTGCCAGCAGCCGGGACGCCAATCAGCCCCAGCATTTT.

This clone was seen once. CDR3 nucleotides: TGTGCCAGCCAGAGCCCCTTACGGCATGAGCAGTTCTTC. Translation: CASQSPLRHEQFF. V and J are TRBV13 and TRBJ2-1; D uncertain. Germline V gene data show CDR1 as PRHDT and CDR2 as FYEKMQ (reference sequence). V shed 8 bases and J shed 8 bases, with 16 bases lying between them. The CDR3 length is 13 residues.

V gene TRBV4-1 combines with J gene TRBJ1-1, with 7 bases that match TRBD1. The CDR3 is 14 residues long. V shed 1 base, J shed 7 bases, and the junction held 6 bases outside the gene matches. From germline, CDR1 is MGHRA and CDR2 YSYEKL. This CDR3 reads CASSQVGGGGEAFF. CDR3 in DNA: TGCGCCAGCAGCCAAGTGGGAGGGGGCGGTGAAGCTTTCTTT.

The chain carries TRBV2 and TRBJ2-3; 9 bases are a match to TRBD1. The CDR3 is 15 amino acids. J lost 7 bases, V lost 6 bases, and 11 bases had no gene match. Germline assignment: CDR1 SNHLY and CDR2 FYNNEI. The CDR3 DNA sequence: TGTGCCAGCAGAGGGTGGGGACAGGGAATGCATACGCAGTATTTT. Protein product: CASRGWGQGMHTQYF.

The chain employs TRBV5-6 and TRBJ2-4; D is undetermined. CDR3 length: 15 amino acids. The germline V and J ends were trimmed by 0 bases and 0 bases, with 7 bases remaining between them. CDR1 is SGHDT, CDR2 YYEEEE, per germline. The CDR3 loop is CASSLVESAKNIQYF. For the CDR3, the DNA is TGTGCCAGCAGCTTGGTCGAGTCAGCCAAAAACATTCAGTACTTC.

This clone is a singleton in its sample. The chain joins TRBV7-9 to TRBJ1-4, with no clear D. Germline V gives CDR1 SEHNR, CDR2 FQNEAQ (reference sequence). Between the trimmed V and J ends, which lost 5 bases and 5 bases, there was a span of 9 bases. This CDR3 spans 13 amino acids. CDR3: CASSPTVNEKLFF. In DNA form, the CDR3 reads TGTGCCAGCAGCCCCACAGTAAATGAAAAACTGTTTTTT. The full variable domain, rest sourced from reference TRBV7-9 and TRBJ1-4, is DTGVSQNPRHKITKRGQNVTFRCDPISEHNRLYWYRQTLGQGPEFLTYFQNEAQLEKSRLLSDRFSAERPKGSFSTLEIQRTEQGDSAMYLCASSPTVNEKLFFGSGTQLSVL.

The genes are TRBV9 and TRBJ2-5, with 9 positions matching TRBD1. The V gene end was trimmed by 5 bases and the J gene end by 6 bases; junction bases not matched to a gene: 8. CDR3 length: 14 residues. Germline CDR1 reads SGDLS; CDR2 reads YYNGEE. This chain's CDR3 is CASSSWDRAKTQYF. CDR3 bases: TGTGCCAGCAGTTCTTGGGACAGGGCCAAGACCCAGTACTTC.

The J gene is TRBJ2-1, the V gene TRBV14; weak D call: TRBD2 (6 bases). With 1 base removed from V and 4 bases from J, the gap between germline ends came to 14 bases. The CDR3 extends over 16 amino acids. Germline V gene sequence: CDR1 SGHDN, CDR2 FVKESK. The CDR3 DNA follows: TGTGCCAGCAGCCAAGTAGGAGGGTTAAGATACAATGAGCAGTTCTTC. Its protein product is CASSQVGGLRYNEQFF.

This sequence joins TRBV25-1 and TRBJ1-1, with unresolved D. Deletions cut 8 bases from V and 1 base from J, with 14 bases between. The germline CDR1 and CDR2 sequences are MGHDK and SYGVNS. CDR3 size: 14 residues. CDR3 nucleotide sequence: TGTGCCAGCTCCTTCCCCGGAAAGAACACTGAAGCTTTCTTT. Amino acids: CASSFPGKNTEAFF.

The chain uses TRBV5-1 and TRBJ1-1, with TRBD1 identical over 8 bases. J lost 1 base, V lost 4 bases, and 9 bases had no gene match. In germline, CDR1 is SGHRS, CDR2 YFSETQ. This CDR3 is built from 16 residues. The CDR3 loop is CASSLSTGTGNTEAFF. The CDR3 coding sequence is TGCGCCAGCAGCCTTTCGACCGGGACAGGGAACACTGAAGCTTTCTTT. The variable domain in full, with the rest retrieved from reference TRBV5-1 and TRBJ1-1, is KAGVTQTPRYLIKTRGQQVTLSCSPISGHRSVSWYQQTPGQGLQFLFEYFSETQRNKGNFPGRFSGRQFSNSRSEMNVSTLELGDSALYLCASSLSTGTGNTEAFFGQGTRLTVV.

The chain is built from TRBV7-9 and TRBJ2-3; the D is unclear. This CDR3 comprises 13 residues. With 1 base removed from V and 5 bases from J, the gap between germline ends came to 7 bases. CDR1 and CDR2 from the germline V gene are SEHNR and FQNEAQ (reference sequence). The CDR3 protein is CASSLGTRDTQYF. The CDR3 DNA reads TGTGCCAGCAGCTTAGGAACAAGAGATACGCAGTATTTT.

The CDR3: CASSWGGAYNEQFF. The DNA of the CDR3 is TGCGCCAGCAGTTGGGGGGGCGCTTACAATGAGCAGTTCTTC. The V gene is TRBV10-2, the J gene TRBJ2-1, with D possibly being TRBD2 (7 bases). The CDR3 covers 14 residues. The germline CDR1 and CDR2 sequences are WSHSY and SAAADI. Trimming left V 5 bases short and J 4 bases short, with 12 bases between.

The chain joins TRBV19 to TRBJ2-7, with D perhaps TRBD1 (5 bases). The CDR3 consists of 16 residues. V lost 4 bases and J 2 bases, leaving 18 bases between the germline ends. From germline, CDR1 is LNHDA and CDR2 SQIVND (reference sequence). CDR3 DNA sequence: TGTGCCAGTAGTAAGGGGTCCACAGCTGGGGCCTACGAGCAGTACTTC. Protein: CASSKGSTAGAYEQYF.

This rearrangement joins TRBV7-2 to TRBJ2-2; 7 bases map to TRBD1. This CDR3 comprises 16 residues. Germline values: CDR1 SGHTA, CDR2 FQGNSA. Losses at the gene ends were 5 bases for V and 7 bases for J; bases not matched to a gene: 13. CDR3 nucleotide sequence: TGTGCCAGCAGCCCCGGATTGACAGGGTTGGGCGGGGAGCTGTTTTTT. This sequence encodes CASSPGLTGLGGELFF.

CDR3 DNA: TGTGCCAGCAGTGAAGCCGGAGGGAGCCGTCCCTACGAGCAGTACGTC. Translated: CASSEAGGSRPYEQYV. This sequence joins TRBV6-1 and TRBJ2-7; D may be TRBD2 (6 bases). The ends were cut back, 0 bases at V and 2 bases at J, with 14 bases in the middle. The germline CDR1 and CDR2 sequences are MNHNS and SASEGT. The CDR3 loop spans 16 amino acids.

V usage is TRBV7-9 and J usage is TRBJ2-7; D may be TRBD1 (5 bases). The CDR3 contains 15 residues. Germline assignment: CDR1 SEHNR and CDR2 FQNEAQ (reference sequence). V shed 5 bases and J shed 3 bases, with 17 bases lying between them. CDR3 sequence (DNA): TGTGCCAGCAGCCAGTCTGGGGCCCCGAGCTACGAGCAGTACTTC. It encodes CASSQSGAPSYEQYF.

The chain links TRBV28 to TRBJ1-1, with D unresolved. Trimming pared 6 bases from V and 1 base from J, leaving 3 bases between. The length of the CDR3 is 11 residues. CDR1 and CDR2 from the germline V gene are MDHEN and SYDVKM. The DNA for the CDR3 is TGTGCCAGCAGGGGGAACACTGAAGCTTTCTTT. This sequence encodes CASRGNTEAFF.